The 21 T cell receptor beta chains below were found in one sample sequenced in a study of cytomegalovirus exposure and HLA in healthy donors. PCR used 60 Vbeta primers and 13 Jbeta primers. Data came from immunoSEQ multiplex PCR; TCRdb stores just in-frame clones and leaves some out. This table holds about 55,000 clones, approximately 71% found once. The specimen sequenced was PBMCs. Receptors were obtained from a middle-aged man in good health and CMV-seropositive.

This clone was recorded only once. The rearrangement joins TRBV7-9 to TRBJ1-2; 9 nucleotides match TRBD1. Trimming removed 4 bases from V and 8 bases from J; junction bases left unmatched: 8. The CDR3 is 14 amino acids. Per the germline V gene, CDR1 is SEHNR and CDR2 is FQNEAQ (reference sequence). The CDR3 is CASSSGTGLYGYTF. The CDR3 nucleotides read TGTGCCAGCAGCTCCGGGACAGGGCTCTACGGCTACACCTTC.

The J gene is TRBJ1-5, the V gene TRBV11-2; 7 bases are a match to TRBD1. This CDR3 region has 14 residues. Germline values: CDR1 SGHAT, CDR2 FQNNGV. V lost 3 bases to trimming and J lost 3 bases; unmatched junction nucleotides: 2. The CDR3 reads CASSLGQLNQPQHF. CDR3 DNA sequence: TGTGCCAGCAGCTTGGGACAGCTCAATCAGCCCCAGCATTTT.

The DNA of the CDR3 is TGTGCCAGCAGTTCCGGGGGGTATGGCTACACCTTC. Protein sequence: CASSSGGYGYTF. The chain has TRBV25-1 and TRBJ1-2; D may be TRBD1 (5 bases). The CDR3 runs to 12 residues. Trimming shortened V by 5 bases and J by 5 bases, and 9 bases separated the two germline ends. Per germline, CDR1 MGHDK and CDR2 SYGVNS.

The V gene is TRBV6-5, the J gene TRBJ2-7; 7 bases are a match to TRBD1. Trimming removed 2 bases from V and 2 bases from J; junction bases left unmatched: 3. Looked up from germline, CDR1 is MNHEY and CDR2 is SVGAGI. The CDR3 spans 14 residues. The DNA of the CDR3 is TGTGCCAGCAGTTACAGAACAGGGGCCTACGAGCAGTACTTC. Residues: CASSYRTGAYEQYF.

The J gene is TRBJ1-2, the V gene TRBV2; the D gene is possibly TRBD1 (5 bases). Germline lookup yields CDR1 SNHLY and CDR2 FYNNEI. Trimming pared 4 bases from V and 3 bases from J, leaving 24 bases between. The CDR3 has 18 residues. CDR3 sequence reads: CASSVRRDWGVIDYGYTF. The CDR3 DNA reads as TGTGCCAGCAGTGTACGAAGGGACTGGGGGGTTATCGACTATGGCTACACCTTC.

The V gene is TRBV5-1, the J gene TRBJ1-1; D unclear. The V gene lost 4 bases and the J gene lost 1 base, with 14 bases spanning the gap. In germline, CDR1 is SGHRS, CDR2 YFSETQ. The CDR3 extends over 15 amino acids. CDR3 sequence (DNA): TGCGCCAGCAGCCCAAGAAGCGGACGGAACACTGAAGCTTTCTTT. It is translated as CASSPRSGRNTEAFF.

The chain recombines TRBV7-9 with TRBJ1-5; 7 bases line up with TRBD1. This CDR3 is 16 amino acids long. Germline V gene sequence: CDR1 SEHNR, CDR2 FQNEAQ (reference sequence). J was trimmed by 7 bases and V by 2 bases; bases with no gene match: 11. In DNA, the CDR3 is TGTGCCAGCAGCTTAAGGACAGGATCCCGGGACCAGCCCCAGCATTTT. This sequence encodes CASSLRTGSRDQPQHF.

This rearrangement joins TRBV6-1 to TRBJ1-5, with 7 bases lining up with TRBD1. This CDR3 has 17 amino acids. Germline assignment: CDR1 MNHNS and CDR2 SASEGT. J lost 8 bases, V lost 3 bases, and 16 bases had no gene match. The CDR3 reads CASSDMAGGARIEPQHF. In DNA, the CDR3 is TGTGCCAGCAGTGATATGGCAGGGGGAGCCCGAATCGAGCCCCAGCATTTT.

This clone has more than one count but fewer than ten. V usage is TRBV4-1 and J usage is TRBJ2-3, with 10 bases that match TRBD2. The ends lost 3 bases at V and 4 bases at J; junction bases unmatched: 10. Germline V lookup: CDR1 MGHRA, CDR2 YSYEKL. This CDR3 is 17 amino acids long. The CDR3 nucleotides read TGCGCCAGCAGCCACGACTTCTACAGCGGGGGGGCAGATACGCAGTATTTT. This translates into CASSHDFYSGGADTQYF.

The chain joins TRBV30 to TRBJ2-1; TRBD1 might be the D (5 bases). Between the trimmed V and J ends, which lost 0 bases and 8 bases, there was a span of 5 bases. Germline assignment: CDR1 GTSNPN and CDR2 SVGIG (reference sequence). The CDR3 contains 11 residues. As DNA, the CDR3 is TGTGCCTGGAGTGTAGGGGATGAGCAGTTCTTC. It codes for CAWSVGDEQFF.

The CDR3 region is CASSPPGDESFF. The CDR3 DNA is TGTGCCAGCAGCCCCCCAGGGGATGAGAGCTTCTTT. This chain joins TRBV9 and TRBJ1-1; a possible D gene is TRBD1 (6 bases). CDR3 length equals 12 residues. Per the germline V gene, CDR1 is SGDLS and CDR2 is YYNGEE. Trimming cost V 4 bases and J 14 bases, with 18 bases left between them.

Worth noting for this clone: One end of the junction fails to match germline, which may point to a read error. This chain joins TRBV9 and TRBJ2-3; 8 bases match TRBD2. This CDR3 region has 12 residues. Germline CDR1 reads SGDLS; CDR2 reads YYNGEE. The CDR3 nucleotides read TGTGCCAGCAGCTCGGGACTAGGGCAACACATTTTT. Translated: CASSSGLGQHIF.

The J gene is TRBJ2-1, the V gene TRBV5-1; 8 bases fit TRBD2. The CDR3 loop spans 15 amino acids. Germline V gene lookup returns CDR1 SGHRS and CDR2 YFSETQ. J was trimmed by 2 bases and V by 4 bases; bases with no gene match: 5. The CDR3 sequence: CASSPPGGAYNEQFF. Here the CDR3 DNA reads TGCGCCAGCAGCCCCCCGGGGGGGGCCTACAATGAGCAGTTCTTC.

The genes are TRBV21-1 and TRBJ2-7; no DNA check was done on the table's D call, TRBD1. TRBV21-1 is classified as a pseudogene. This CDR3 has 15 amino acids. This chain's CDR3 is CASSLRTVITYEQYF. CDR3 DNA sequence: TGTGCCAGCAGCTTACGGACAGTTATTACCTACGAGCAGTACTTC.

The gene calls are TRBV18 and TRBJ2-1; tentative D call: TRBD1 (5 bases). The CDR3 consists of 16 residues. The V gene's germline CDR1 is KGHSH and CDR2 LQKENI. The ends were cut back, 1 base at V and 4 bases at J, with 14 bases in the middle. The CDR3: CASSPRIGAGYNEQFF. As DNA, the CDR3 is TGTGCCAGCTCACCACGAATAGGGGCCGGGTACAATGAGCAGTTCTTC.

This chain links TRBV9 with TRBJ1-2; D not resolved. V was clipped by 6 bases and J by 4 bases, with 10 bases between them. The CDR3 covers 12 residues. Germline CDR1 and CDR2: SGDLS and YYNGEE. CDR3 amino acids: CASTEPRYGYTF. Here the CDR3 DNA reads TGTGCCAGCACCGAGCCCCGCTATGGCTACACCTTC. The full variable domain, rest sourced from reference TRBV9 and TRBJ1-2, is DSGVTQTPKHLITATGQRVTLRCSPRSGDLSVYWYQQSLDQGLQFLIQYYNGEERAKGNILERFSAQQFPDLHSELNLSSLELGDSALYFCASTEPRYGYTFGSGTRLTVV.

The chain employs TRBV2 and TRBJ2-3; a possible D gene is TRBD2 (5 bases). The CDR3 sequence is 13 residues long. Germline V gene data show CDR1 as SNHLY and CDR2 as FYNNEI. Trimming cost V 7 bases and J 10 bases, with 18 bases left between them. The CDR3 region has the DNA TGTGCCAGCACCTCAAGTGGACTCCTAGCGCAGTATTTT. This encodes CASTSSGLLAQYF.

The V and J genes are TRBV30 and TRBJ1-6; D is possibly TRBD1 (5 bases). V lost 4 bases to trimming and J lost 7 bases, with 11 bases between them. Germline loops: CDR1 GTSNPN, CDR2 SVGIG (reference sequence). The CDR3 consists of 13 residues. CDR3 sequence reads: CAWKGVRNSPLHF. As DNA, the CDR3 is TGTGCCTGGAAAGGGGTTCGGAATTCACCCCTCCACTTT.

V gene TRBV10-3 combines with J gene TRBJ2-3; TRBD2 matches 9 bases. Germline V gene sequence: CDR1 ENHRY, CDR2 SYGVKD. The CDR3 extends over 14 amino acids. Losses at the gene ends were 8 bases for V and 3 bases for J; bases not matched to a gene: 6. CDR3 in amino acids: CAISASGATDTQYF. CDR3 nucleotides: TGTGCCATCTCGGCTAGCGGGGCGACAGATACGCAGTATTTT.

V usage is TRBV15 and J usage is TRBJ1-1, with a possible D match to TRBD1 (6 bases). This CDR3 is 15 amino acids long. Germline values: CDR1 LNHNV, CDR2 YYDKDF (reference sequence). V was trimmed by 0 bases and J by 1 base, leaving 9 bases between them. CDR3 residues: CATSRDSGENTEAFF. The CDR3 DNA follows: TGTGCCACCAGCAGAGATTCAGGGGAGAACACTGAAGCTTTCTTT.

CDR3 residues: CASSSAGSTGTEAFF. CDR3 coding DNA: TGCGCCAGCAGCTCAGCCGGGAGTACAGGCACTGAAGCTTTCTTT. V and J are TRBV5-1 and TRBJ1-1; perhaps TRBD1 as D (5 bases). CDR1 SGHRS and CDR2 YFSETQ come from the germline V gene. The CDR3 is 15 amino acids. Trimming removed 3 bases at V and 4 bases at J, with 16 bases between.